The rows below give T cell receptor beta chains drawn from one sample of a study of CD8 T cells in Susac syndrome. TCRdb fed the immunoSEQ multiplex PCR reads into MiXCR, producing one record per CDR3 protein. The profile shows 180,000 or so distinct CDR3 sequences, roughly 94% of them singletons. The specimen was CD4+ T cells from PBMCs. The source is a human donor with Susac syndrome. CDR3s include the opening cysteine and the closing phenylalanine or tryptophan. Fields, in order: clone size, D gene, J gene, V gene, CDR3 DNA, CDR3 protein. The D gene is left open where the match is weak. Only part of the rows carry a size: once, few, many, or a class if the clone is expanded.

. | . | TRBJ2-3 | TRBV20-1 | TGCAGTGCTCAGACTGGCATTGGCACGTCAGGGACAGATACGCAGTATTTT | CSAQTGIGTSGTDTQYF
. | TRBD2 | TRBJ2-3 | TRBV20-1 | TGCAGTGCTGGAACCTTCGGGACTAATTGGTATTTT | CSAGTFGTNWYF
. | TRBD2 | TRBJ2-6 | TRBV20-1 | TGCAGTGCTAGACTGGGGGGGGTGGTATCTGGGGCCAACGTCCTGACTTTC | CSARLGGVVSGANVLTF
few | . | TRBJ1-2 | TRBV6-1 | TGTGCCAGCACCTACCGGGTTGGGTATGGCTACACCTTC | CASTYRVGYGYTF
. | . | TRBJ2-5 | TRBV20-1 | TGCAGTGCTAGAGACGGCAGGGAATACCAAGAGACCCAGTACTTC | CSARDGREYQETQYF
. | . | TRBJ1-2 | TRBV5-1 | TGCGCCAGCAGGCCGAGCCAGGGAGGCTATGGCTACACCTTC | CASRPSQGGYGYTF
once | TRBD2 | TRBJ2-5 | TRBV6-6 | TGTGCCAGCAGTCGGACTAGCGGGGGCGAGACCCAGTACTTC | CASSRTSGGETQYF
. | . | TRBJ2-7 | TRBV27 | TGTGCCAGCAGTTTCGACTGGACCCATACCTACGAGCAGTACTTC | CASSFDWTHTYEQYF
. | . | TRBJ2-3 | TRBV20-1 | TGCAGTGCTAGGGCCCCGTACCAACAAACAGATACGCAGTATTTT | CSARAPYQQTDTQYF
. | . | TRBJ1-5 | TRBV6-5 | TGTGCCAGCAGTTACTCTCCATCGGGGCCCCAGCATTTT | CASSYSPSGPQHF
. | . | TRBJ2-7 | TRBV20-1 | TGCAGTGCTAGGTCAGGTGGGACCCCCTCCTACGAGCAGTACTTC | CSARSGGTPSYEQYF
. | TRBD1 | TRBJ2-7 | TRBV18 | TGTGCCAGCTCAAAAACGGGGACAGGAGCCTACGAGCAGTACTTC | CASSKTGTGAYEQYF
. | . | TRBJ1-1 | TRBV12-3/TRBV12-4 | TGTGCCAGCAGCAACAGGGTTGAAGGAACTGAAGCTTTCTTT | CASSNRVEGTEAFF
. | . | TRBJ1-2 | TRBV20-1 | TGCAGTGCTATTAGACCGGCGAACTATGGCTACACCTTC | CSAIRPANYGYTF
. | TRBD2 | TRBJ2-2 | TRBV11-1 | TGTGCCAGCAGCTTAAGAAGCGGGGGGAACACCGGGGAGCTGTTTTTT | CASSLRSGGNTGELFF
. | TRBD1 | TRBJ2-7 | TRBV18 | TGTGCCAGCTCACCGGGGGACAGGGGCGAGCAGTACTTC | CASSPGDRGEQYF
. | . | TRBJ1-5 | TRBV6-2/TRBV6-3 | TGTGCCAGCAACAAACAGGGAGGGAATCAGCCCCAGCATTTT | CASNKQGGNQPQHF
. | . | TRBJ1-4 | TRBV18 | TGTGCCAGCTCGCCTCCCCGGACAACTAATGAAAAACTGTTTTTT | CASSPPRTTNEKLFF
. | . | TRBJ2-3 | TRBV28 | TGTGCCAGCAGCCCCATGGGCGTTCGCACAGATACGCAGTATTTT | CASSPMGVRTDTQYF
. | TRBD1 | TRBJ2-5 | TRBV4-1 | TGCGCCAGCAGCCAAGGCGTCGGGACAGGGGGTCAGGAGACCCAGTACTTC | CASSQGVGTGGQETQYF
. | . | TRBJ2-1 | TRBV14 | TGTGCCAGCAGCCAAGGCTCTGCCGGATACAATGAGCAGTTCTTC | CASSQGSAGYNEQFF
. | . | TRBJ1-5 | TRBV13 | TGTGCCAGCAGCCGACAGCGCGGCAATCAGCCCCAGCATTTT | CASSRQRGNQPQHF
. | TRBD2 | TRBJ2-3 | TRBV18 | TGTGCCAGCTCACCGACCCGGGGGGGCACAGATACGCAGTATTTT | CASSPTRGGTDTQYF
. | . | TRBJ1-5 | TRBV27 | TGTGCCAGCAGTTCCACCCCGGGGGCCTTCAATCAGCCCCAGCATTTT | CASSSTPGAFNQPQHF
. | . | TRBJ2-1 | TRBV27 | TGTGCCAGCAGTCCCCGCCTAGCCGGGAGAAGCAATGAGCAGTTCTTC | CASSPRLAGRSNEQFF
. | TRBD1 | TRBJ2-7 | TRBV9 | TGTGCCAGCAGCGACCGGGACAGGGGATTTTCTGAGGCCTACGAGCAGTACTTC | CASSDRDRGFSEAYEQYF
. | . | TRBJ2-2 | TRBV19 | TGTGCCAGTAGTAACGTCTTGAACACCGGGGAGCTGTTTTTT | CASSNVLNTGELFF
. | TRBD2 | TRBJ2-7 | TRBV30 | TGTGCCTGGAGTCGCGCGGGAGGTCCCTTGGAGCAGTACTTC | CAWSRAGGPLEQYF
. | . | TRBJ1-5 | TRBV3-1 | TGTGCCAGCAGCCATATGGACAATCAGCCCCAGCATTTT | CASSHMDNQPQHF
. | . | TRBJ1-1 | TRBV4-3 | TGCGCCAGCAGCCAAGATTTAAACTCTTGGGACACTGAAGCTTTCTTT | CASSQDLNSWDTEAFF
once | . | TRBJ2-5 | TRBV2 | TGTGCCAGCAGTGAAGTCCTGGGGTTAGAGACCCAGTACTTC | CASSEVLGLETQYF
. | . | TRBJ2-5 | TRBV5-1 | TGCGCCAGCAGCCCAGGACTCCGTGGAGAGACCCAGTACTTC | CASSPGLRGETQYF
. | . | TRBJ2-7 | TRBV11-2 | TGTGCCAGCAGCTTAGTGGTAGCAGAGCAGTACTTC | CASSLVVAEQYF
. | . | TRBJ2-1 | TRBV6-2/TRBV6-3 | TGTGCCAGCAGCCCCCCCATTCCCGGGAGCGGCAGGGATGAGCAGTTCTTC | CASSPPIPGSGRDEQFF
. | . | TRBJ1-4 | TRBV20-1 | TGCAGTGCTAGAGAGGGCACGATGAATGAAAAACTGTTTTTT | CSAREGTMNEKLFF
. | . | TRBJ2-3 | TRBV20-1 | TGCAGTGCTAGTACCATAACTAGCAGGAGCACAGATACGCAGTATTTT | CSASTITSRSTDTQYF
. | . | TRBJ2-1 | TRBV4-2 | TGTGCCAGCAGCCCTACTAGCTTCAATGAGCAGTTCTTC | CASSPTSFNEQFF